The rows below give T cell receptor beta chains drawn from one sample of a study of CD8 T cells in Susac syndrome. TCRdb reanalysed the immunoSEQ multiplex PCR reads using MiXCR and keeps one entry per CDR3 protein. This table holds under 80,000 distinct CDR3 sequences, roughly 95% found once. Sequenced input: CD8+ T cells from PBMCs. All receptors come from a human donor with multiple sclerosis. CDR3s include the opening cysteine and the closing phenylalanine or tryptophan. Each record gives: clone size, D gene, V gene, J gene, CDR3 DNA, CDR3 protein. D genes are given only for firm matches. Not every row has a clone size; where given, it reads once, few, many or a size class.

clone size: once
D gene: TRBD1
V gene: TRBV5-6
J gene: TRBJ2-7
CDR3 DNA: TGTGCCAGCAGTTTTGGGACAGGGGGCTTCGAGCAGTACTTC
CDR3 protein: CASSFGTGGFEQYF

clone size: .
D gene: .
V gene: TRBV12-3/TRBV12-4
J gene: TRBJ1-1
CDR3 DNA: TGTGCCAGCAGTTCCGGGTCGACTGAAGCTTTCTTT
CDR3 protein: CASSSGSTEAFF

clone size: .
D gene: .
V gene: TRBV19
J gene: TRBJ1-5
CDR3 DNA: TGTGCCACCCGCCGGACGGGAGGTCAGCCCCAGCATTTT
CDR3 protein: CATRRTGGQPQHF

clone size: .
D gene: TRBD1
V gene: TRBV7-9
J gene: TRBJ2-3
CDR3 DNA: TGTGCCAGCAGCTCCCCCCTTACTGACAGGGTTGGGGCAGATACGCAGTATTTT
CDR3 protein: CASSSPLTDRVGADTQYF

clone size: .
D gene: TRBD1
V gene: TRBV6-1
J gene: TRBJ1-2
CDR3 DNA: TGTGCCAGCAGTGATATAGGGGGCAACTATGGCTACACCTTC
CDR3 protein: CASSDIGGNYGYTF

clone size: .
D gene: .
V gene: TRBV28
J gene: TRBJ2-3
CDR3 DNA: TGTGCCAGCAGTTCAGGGGTCTTCACAGATACGCAGTATTTT
CDR3 protein: CASSSGVFTDTQYF

clone size: .
D gene: .
V gene: TRBV29-1
J gene: TRBJ2-7
CDR3 DNA: TGCAGCGTTGTGCGGTTAGGTCGAAACGAGCAGTACTTC
CDR3 protein: CSVVRLGRNEQYF

clone size: .
D gene: TRBD1
V gene: TRBV7-8
J gene: TRBJ2-5
CDR3 DNA: TGTGCCAGCAGCTTTTTAGGCAGGGGGCGCTTGGAGACCCAGTACTTC
CDR3 protein: CASSFLGRGRLETQYF

clone size: .
D gene: TRBD1
V gene: TRBV5-1
J gene: TRBJ1-2
CDR3 DNA: TGCGCCAGCCGCCCCCCGGGGACAGGGGTTCGGGGCTACACCTTC
CDR3 protein: CASRPPGTGVRGYTF

clone size: .
D gene: TRBD2
V gene: TRBV7-8
J gene: TRBJ2-7
CDR3 DNA: TGTGCCAGCAGCTTATTCGCTAGCGGGAGTTCGGTCTACGAGCAGTACTTC
CDR3 protein: CASSLFASGSSVYEQYF

clone size: .
D gene: TRBD2
V gene: TRBV2
J gene: TRBJ2-2
CDR3 DNA: TGTGCCAGCAGTGAATCCGTCCCGGGAGGGCCGACCGGGGAGCTGTTTTTT
CDR3 protein: CASSESVPGGPTGELFF

clone size: .
D gene: .
V gene: TRBV20-1
J gene: TRBJ2-7
CDR3 DNA: TGCAGTGCTAGAGATGCGAGGACCCCCAACGAGCAGTACTTC
CDR3 protein: CSARDARTPNEQYF

clone size: .
D gene: TRBD2
V gene: TRBV7-9
J gene: TRBJ2-5
CDR3 DNA: TGTGCCAGCAGCCTACTAGCGGGGGGACAAGAGACCCAGTACTTC
CDR3 protein: CASSLLAGGQETQYF

clone size: few
D gene: .
V gene: TRBV30
J gene: TRBJ1-1
CDR3 DNA: TGTGCCTGGAGTGTATATGGCCTCACTGAAGCTTTCTTT
CDR3 protein: CAWSVYGLTEAFF

clone size: once
D gene: TRBD2
V gene: TRBV19
J gene: TRBJ2-3
CDR3 DNA: TGTGCCAGTAGTGTAGAGGGACTAGCGGGGGTTACAGATACGCAGTATTTT
CDR3 protein: CASSVEGLAGVTDTQYF

clone size: .
D gene: .
V gene: TRBV5-1
J gene: TRBJ2-1
CDR3 DNA: TGCGCCAGCAGCTTGGATAACAGCGGTTCTTCCTACAATGAGCAGTTCTTC
CDR3 protein: CASSLDNSGSSYNEQFF

clone size: .
D gene: TRBD1
V gene: TRBV5-4
J gene: TRBJ2-5
CDR3 DNA: TGTGCCAGCAGCCTCCGGGACAGAGAAGAGACCCAGTACTTC
CDR3 protein: CASSLRDREETQYF

clone size: once
D gene: .
V gene: TRBV7-9
J gene: TRBJ1-1
CDR3 DNA: TGTGCCGTAGATGGGACTGAAGCTTTCTTT
CDR3 protein: CAVDGTEAFF

clone size: .
D gene: TRBD1
V gene: TRBV12-3/TRBV12-4
J gene: TRBJ2-5
CDR3 DNA: TGTGCCAGCAGTTTTCCCCCCGGACAGGACCAAGAGACCCAGTACTTC
CDR3 protein: CASSFPPGQDQETQYF

clone size: .
D gene: TRBD1
V gene: TRBV7-9
J gene: TRBJ1-4
CDR3 DNA: TGTGCCAGCAGCACGGACAGGGATGAAAAACTGTTTTTT
CDR3 protein: CASSTDRDEKLFF

clone size: .
D gene: .
V gene: TRBV7-9
J gene: TRBJ1-1
CDR3 DNA: TGTGCCACATCTAGATTGGCTGAAGCTTTCTTT
CDR3 protein: CATSRLAEAFF

clone size: once
D gene: .
V gene: TRBV9
J gene: TRBJ1-1
CDR3 DNA: TGTGCCAGCAGCCCCCGAAGAGACACTGAAGCTTTCTTT
CDR3 protein: CASSPRRDTEAFF

clone size: .
D gene: TRBD1
V gene: TRBV7-8
J gene: TRBJ1-2
CDR3 DNA: TGTGCCAGCAGCCGCGGACAGGGGGAAGGTGGCTACACCTTC
CDR3 protein: CASSRGQGEGGYTF

clone size: .
D gene: .
V gene: TRBV6-5
J gene: TRBJ1-2
CDR3 DNA: TGTGCCAGCAGTTACTTGGGGGCTGGCTACACCTTC
CDR3 protein: CASSYLGAGYTF

clone size: .
D gene: .
V gene: TRBV4-1
J gene: TRBJ2-1
CDR3 DNA: TGCGCCAGCAGCCTCCAACAGGGCCATGAGCAGTTCTTC
CDR3 protein: CASSLQQGHEQFF

clone size: .
D gene: .
V gene: TRBV6-2/TRBV6-3
J gene: TRBJ2-3
CDR3 DNA: TGTGCCAGCAGTTATCTCGATGTTACAGATACGCAGTATTTT
CDR3 protein: CASSYLDVTDTQYF

clone size: .
D gene: .
V gene: TRBV5-4
J gene: TRBJ1-2
CDR3 DNA: TGTGCCAGCAGCTTGGGGGGGGGTAGAAGCGATGGCTACACCTTC
CDR3 protein: CASSLGGGRSDGYTF

clone size: .
D gene: TRBD2
V gene: TRBV25-1
J gene: TRBJ2-3
CDR3 DNA: TGTGCCAGCAGCCCTCTGACTAGCGGGGGGTTAAGCACAGATACGCAGTATTTT
CDR3 protein: CASSPLTSGGLSTDTQYF

clone size: .
D gene: .
V gene: TRBV4-3
J gene: TRBJ1-1
CDR3 DNA: TGCGCCAGCAGCCAAAGGACGGATGAGGGGTTCAGAAAAGCTGAAGCTTTCTTT
CDR3 protein: CASSQRTDEGFRKAEAFF

clone size: once
D gene: TRBD1
V gene: TRBV29-1
J gene: TRBJ1-1
CDR3 DNA: TGCAGCGTTGTCCCTACGACTCATACCGGGACAGGGAACACTGAAGCTTTCTTT
CDR3 protein: CSVVPTTHTGTGNTEAFF

clone size: .
D gene: .
V gene: TRBV5-1
J gene: TRBJ1-3
CDR3 DNA: TGCGCCAGCAGCTGGGGGACACTCGGAGTTGGAAACACCATATATTTT
CDR3 protein: CASSWGTLGVGNTIYF

clone size: once
D gene: TRBD1
V gene: TRBV11-2
J gene: TRBJ2-4
CDR3 DNA: TGTGCCAGCAGCTTCGTCCCGGGACAGGTGGGGGGCACGGCCAAAAACATTCAGTACTTC
CDR3 protein: CASSFVPGQVGGTAKNIQYF

clone size: .
D gene: .
V gene: TRBV7-9
J gene: TRBJ2-7
CDR3 DNA: TGTGCCAGCAGCTTAGAGGACAGCCTCTACGAGCAGTACTTC
CDR3 protein: CASSLEDSLYEQYF

clone size: .
D gene: .
V gene: TRBV4-1
J gene: TRBJ1-2
CDR3 DNA: TGCGCCAGCAGCGATACAGGGCCCTATGGCTACACCTTC
CDR3 protein: CASSDTGPYGYTF

clone size: .
D gene: .
V gene: TRBV2
J gene: TRBJ2-1
CDR3 DNA: TGTGCCAGCAGTGGGGGGTTTAATGAGCAGTTCTTC
CDR3 protein: CASSGGFNEQFF

clone size: .
D gene: .
V gene: TRBV5-6
J gene: TRBJ1-1
CDR3 DNA: TGTGCCAGCAGCTGGGGGGCGGCGGAAGCTTTCTTT
CDR3 protein: CASSWGAAEAFF

clone size: .
D gene: .
V gene: TRBV6-6
J gene: TRBJ2-3
CDR3 DNA: TGTGCCAGCGGCGGGTTCACAGATACGCAGTATTTT
CDR3 protein: CASGGFTDTQYF

clone size: once
D gene: TRBD1
V gene: TRBV7-9
J gene: TRBJ2-2
CDR3 DNA: TGTGCCAGCAGCTTCTCACAGGGGGGAGTAGCCGGGGAGCTGTTTTTT
CDR3 protein: CASSFSQGGVAGELFF

clone size: .
D gene: .
V gene: TRBV6-4
J gene: TRBJ1-1
CDR3 DNA: TGTGCCAGCAGGGGGCCGACAGGCCAAAACACTGAAGCTTTCTTT
CDR3 protein: CASRGPTGQNTEAFF

clone size: few
D gene: .
V gene: TRBV2
J gene: TRBJ1-1
CDR3 DNA: TGTGCCAGCAGCGTGACTGGAGGCACTGAAGCTTTCTTT
CDR3 protein: CASSVTGGTEAFF

clone size: once
D gene: .
V gene: TRBV4-1
J gene: TRBJ2-6
CDR3 DNA: TGCGCCAGCAGCCAACAGGGGACTGGGGCCAACGTCCTGACTTTC
CDR3 protein: CASSQQGTGANVLTF

clone size: .
D gene: .
V gene: TRBV15
J gene: TRBJ2-7
CDR3 DNA: TGTGCCACCAGCAGAGAATCCCTTTACGAGCAGTACTTC
CDR3 protein: CATSRESLYEQYF

clone size: .
D gene: .
V gene: TRBV4-3
J gene: TRBJ1-4
CDR3 DNA: TGCGCCAGCAGCCAAGGGCGTGGGGGAGATGGGGAAAAACTGTTTTTT
CDR3 protein: CASSQGRGGDGEKLFF

clone size: few
D gene: TRBD1
V gene: TRBV6-1
J gene: TRBJ1-2
CDR3 DNA: TGTGCCAGCAGCTTGACAGGGAACTATGGCTACACCTTC
CDR3 protein: CASSLTGNYGYTF

clone size: .
D gene: .
V gene: TRBV6-2/TRBV6-3
J gene: TRBJ1-2
CDR3 DNA: TGTGCCAGCAGCCCGACAGACCCCCCTGGCTATGGCTACACCTTC
CDR3 protein: CASSPTDPPGYGYTF

clone size: .
D gene: TRBD2
V gene: TRBV6-1
J gene: TRBJ2-3
CDR3 DNA: TGTGCCAGCAGTATTAGCGGGGGGCCTAGCACAGATACGCAGTATTTT
CDR3 protein: CASSISGGPSTDTQYF

clone size: .
D gene: TRBD1
V gene: TRBV3-1
J gene: TRBJ1-1
CDR3 DNA: TGTGCCAGCAGCCTAGGCACACAGGGGGAAGCTTTCTTT
CDR3 protein: CASSLGTQGEAFF

clone size: .
D gene: TRBD2
V gene: TRBV19
J gene: TRBJ2-2
CDR3 DNA: TGTGCCAGTAGTCTCGGGGGGAACGGGGAGCTGTTTTTT
CDR3 protein: CASSLGGNGELFF

clone size: .
D gene: TRBD2
V gene: TRBV27
J gene: TRBJ2-7
CDR3 DNA: TGTGCCAGCAGTTTAGGGGCGGCGGGGGCCTACGAGCAGTACTTC
CDR3 protein: CASSLGAAGAYEQYF

clone size: .
D gene: .
V gene: TRBV7-9
J gene: TRBJ2-5
CDR3 DNA: TGTGCCAGCAGCTTTTACGGGACCCTAAGGGCCCAGTACTTC
CDR3 protein: CASSFYGTLRAQYF

clone size: .
D gene: .
V gene: TRBV12-3/TRBV12-4
J gene: TRBJ1-2
CDR3 DNA: TGTGCCGGCTCAGTTTATAGTTCGCAGAGCTATGGCTACACCTTC
CDR3 protein: CAGSVYSSQSYGYTF

clone size: .
D gene: TRBD2
V gene: TRBV30
J gene: TRBJ2-2
CDR3 DNA: TGTGCCTGGAAAGGAAGCGGGGGAAACACCGGGGAGCTGTTTTTT
CDR3 protein: CAWKGSGGNTGELFF

clone size: .
D gene: .
V gene: TRBV5-4
J gene: TRBJ2-3
CDR3 DNA: TGTGCCAGCAGCTTGGGCCCTCAGGACACAGATACGCAGTATTTT
CDR3 protein: CASSLGPQDTDTQYF